This TCR beta chain was profiled in a study of shared clonotypes between healthy human individuals. Findings of the study overall: Generation probabilities of non-shared clonotypes were lower (relative to those shared by all four donors). A handful of donors had 5% to 6.5% of their naive CD4 clonotypes in common.

To note about this clone: The target antigen is unknown.

Trimming shortened V by 2 bases and J by 3 bases, and 18 bases separated the two germline ends. The CDR3 has 18 amino acids. Germline V gene sequence: CDR1 SGHKS, CDR2 YYEKEE (reference sequence). Generated by immunoSEQ multiplex PCR, the TCRdb table keeps only in-frame clones and is missing some. The sample records roughly 2.1 million clones, 85% to 95% being singletons. Positively selected for CCR7, the CD45RO-negative cells used as naive CD8 cells excluded terminally differentiated effector memory CD45RA+ cells. Each of the donors was a healthy adult who was HIV-negative and had not had a recent acute infection or vaccination.

Material: naive CD8+ T cells from PBMCs. This receptor was identified in a man between 18 and 29 years old in good health. Some clones in this sample may be carry-over from other donors' samples. This chain joins TRBV5-5 and TRBJ2-6; no firm D call. The CDR3 here is CASSFRRVFELGANVLTF. In DNA form, the CDR3 reads TGTGCCAGCAGCTTCAGACGAGTTTTCGAGCTTGGGGCCAACGTCCTGACTTTC.